The rows below give T cell receptor beta chains drawn from one sample of a study of radiation and T cells in renal cell carcinoma. Repertoires were generated with immunoSEQ multiplex PCR, while TCRdb's copy carries only in-frame clones and drops some. The sample holds roughly 80,000 clones, 80% to 90% seen once. The sample consisted of blood, taken from a patient whose treatment included radiotherapy and nephrectomy. Receptors originate from a woman between 50 and 59 years old with renal cell carcinoma. CDR3s leave out the opening cysteine and the closing phenylalanine or tryptophan. A D gene is named only where the DNA matches it firmly. Size is omitted from some rows. Given values are once, few, many or a class for expanded clones.

v_gene: TRBV5-1; j_gene: TRBJ1-2; d_gene: .; abundance: .; CDR3aa: ASSLGRSGDGYT
v_gene: TRBV27; j_gene: TRBJ1-1; d_gene: .; abundance: .; CDR3aa: ASSLEPGGYTEAF
v_gene: TRBV18; j_gene: TRBJ1-5; d_gene: TRBD1; abundance: .; CDR3aa: ASSPGQGGQPQH
v_gene: TRBV7-6; j_gene: TRBJ2-5; d_gene: .; abundance: .; CDR3aa: ASSLALRETQY
v_gene: TRBV11-2; j_gene: TRBJ1-3; d_gene: .; abundance: few; CDR3aa: ASSLARRGENTIY
v_gene: TRBV9; j_gene: TRBJ1-5; d_gene: .; abundance: once; CDR3aa: ASSVTGGPNQPQH
v_gene: TRBV18; j_gene: TRBJ2-7; d_gene: .; abundance: .; CDR3aa: ASSPGQGPYEQY
v_gene: TRBV19; j_gene: TRBJ2-3; d_gene: TRBD1; abundance: few; CDR3aa: ASSRGGRQGWDTDTQY
v_gene: TRBV4-3; j_gene: TRBJ2-7; d_gene: .; abundance: .; CDR3aa: ASSQERAFSEQY
v_gene: TRBV6-5; j_gene: TRBJ2-2; d_gene: .; abundance: once; CDR3aa: ASSYAGSTRELF
v_gene: TRBV5-1; j_gene: TRBJ2-7; d_gene: .; abundance: few; CDR3aa: ASSLIRDHEQY
v_gene: TRBV5-1; j_gene: TRBJ2-2; d_gene: .; abundance: .; CDR3aa: ASSLSDPGELF
v_gene: TRBV5-1; j_gene: TRBJ2-2; d_gene: TRBD1; abundance: .; CDR3aa: ASSLDRGFTGELF
v_gene: TRBV10-1; j_gene: TRBJ2-2; d_gene: TRBD1; abundance: .; CDR3aa: ASSERGLGTGELF
v_gene: TRBV28; j_gene: TRBJ2-7; d_gene: .; abundance: .; CDR3aa: ASSSPTGFAYEQY
v_gene: TRBV7-2; j_gene: TRBJ1-5; d_gene: .; abundance: .; CDR3aa: ASSLAGAGSNQPQH
v_gene: TRBV30; j_gene: .; d_gene: .; abundance: .; CDR3aa: AWSATPQRYEQY
v_gene: TRBV7-2; j_gene: TRBJ2-3; d_gene: .; abundance: .; CDR3aa: ASIRGSGGRTDTQY
v_gene: TRBV9; j_gene: TRBJ2-7; d_gene: TRBD2; abundance: .; CDR3aa: ASSVGTSGAYEQY
v_gene: TRBV5-1; j_gene: TRBJ2-2; d_gene: .; abundance: .; CDR3aa: ASDLTPQEGTGELF
v_gene: TRBV5-1; j_gene: TRBJ2-3; d_gene: TRBD1; abundance: .; CDR3aa: ASMDRGFLTDTQY
v_gene: TRBV7-2; j_gene: TRBJ2-1; d_gene: .; abundance: .; CDR3aa: ASSLPSSNEQF
v_gene: TRBV9; j_gene: TRBJ2-5; d_gene: .; abundance: .; CDR3aa: ASSVAGGLPPETQY
v_gene: TRBV11-2; j_gene: TRBJ1-1; d_gene: .; abundance: .; CDR3aa: ASSLATGGTEAF